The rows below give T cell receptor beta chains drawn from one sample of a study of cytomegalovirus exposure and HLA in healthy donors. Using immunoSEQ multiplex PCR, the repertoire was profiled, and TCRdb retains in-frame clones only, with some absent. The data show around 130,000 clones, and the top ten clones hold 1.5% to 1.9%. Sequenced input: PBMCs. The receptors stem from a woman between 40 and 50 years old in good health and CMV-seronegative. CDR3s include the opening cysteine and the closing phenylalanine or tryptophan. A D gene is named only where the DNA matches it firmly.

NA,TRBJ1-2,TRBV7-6,TGTGCCAGCAGCCGTGGGGGGGCAGGCGGCTACACCTTC,CASSRGGAGGYTF
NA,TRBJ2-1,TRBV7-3,TGTGCCAGCAGCCCTAGCTCCTACAATGAGCAGTTCTTC,CASSPSSYNEQFF
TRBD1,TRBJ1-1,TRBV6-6,TGTGCCAGCAGCGCTCCCCGACAGGGAAGGGTCACTGAAGCTTTCTTT,CASSAPRQGRVTEAFF
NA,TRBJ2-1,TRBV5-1,TGCGCCAGCAGCCGAGCTACCAATGAGCAGTTCTTC,CASSRATNEQFF
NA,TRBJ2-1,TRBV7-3,TGTGCCAGCAGCTTAAAGGGGCGGAGTTACAATGAGCAGTTCTTC,CASSLKGRSYNEQFF
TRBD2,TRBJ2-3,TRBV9,TGTGCCAGCACCCCTTTACCGGGGGGGCTAGATACGCAGTATTTT,CASTPLPGGLDTQYF
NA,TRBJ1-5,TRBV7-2,TGTGCCAGCAGCTTGAGGGAGGGAAATCAGCCCCAGCATTTT,CASSLREGNQPQHF
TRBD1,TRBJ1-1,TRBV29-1,TGCAGCGCCCCGGGACAGGGGGTACTTTACACTGAAGCTTTCTTT,CSAPGQGVLYTEAFF
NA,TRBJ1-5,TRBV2,TGTGCCAGCAGTGAAGAAGAGATTGGGCCCCAGCATTTT,CASSEEEIGPQHF
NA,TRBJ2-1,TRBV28,TGTGCCAGCAGTTTAGTCGGCGGGCTCTACAATGAGCAGTTCTTC,CASSLVGGLYNEQFF
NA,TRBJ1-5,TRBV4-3,TGCGCCAGCAGCCAAGAGGCACGATATAAGAAGAGCAATCAGCCCCAGCATTTT,CASSQEARYKKSNQPQHF
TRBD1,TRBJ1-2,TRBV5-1,TGCGCCAGCAGCTTGGCGGGACAGGGCGGCTATGGCTACACCTTC,CASSLAGQGGYGYTF
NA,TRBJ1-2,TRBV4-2,TGTGCCAGCAGGCCTACAGGGATATGGGGCTACACCTTC,CASRPTGIWGYTF
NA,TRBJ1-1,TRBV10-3,TGTGCCATCAGTGACCCGAGGGAGGGAACTGAAGCTTTCTTT,CAISDPREGTEAFF
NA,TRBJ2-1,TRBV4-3,TGCGCCAGCAGCCAAGATCGAAGCGGACTGAACAATGAGCAGTTCTTC,CASSQDRSGLNNEQFF
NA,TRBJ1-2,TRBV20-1,TGCAGTGCTAGCGTCCAGGTGGGCTACACCTTC,CSASVQVGYTF
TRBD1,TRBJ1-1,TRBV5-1,TGCGCCAGCAGCCCGGGACAGGTGAACCCGGGGGCTTTCTTT,CASSPGQVNPGAFF
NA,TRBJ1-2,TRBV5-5,TGTGCCAGCAGCTTTGGGGGGGGCAACTATGGCTACACCTTC,CASSFGGGNYGYTF
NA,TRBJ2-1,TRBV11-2,TGTGCCAGCAGCCCTTGGGGGCTTACATACAATGAGCAGTTCTTC,CASSPWGLTYNEQFF
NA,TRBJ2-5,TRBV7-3,TGTGCCAGCAGCTCGGACTTAAAAGAGACCCAGTACTTC,CASSSDLKETQYF
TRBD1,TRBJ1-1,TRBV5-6,TGTGCCAGCAGCCCTCACCCTGTAACAGGGGGCGAAGCTTTCTTT,CASSPHPVTGGEAFF
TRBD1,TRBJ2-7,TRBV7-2,TGTGCCAGCAGCTTAGCGACAGGGGGCCCCTCCGAGCGGTACTTC,CASSLATGGPSERYF
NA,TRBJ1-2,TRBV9,TGTGCCAGCAGCCCTCGCCCCCCTGCGGGGAGCTATGGCTACACCTTC,CASSPRPPAGSYGYTF
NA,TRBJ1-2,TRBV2,TGTGCCAGCAGTGAACTCTCCCCCGGGGACGGGGGCTTC,CASSELSPGDGGF
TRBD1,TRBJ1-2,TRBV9,TGTGCCAGCAGCGGAACAAGGGACAGACCCCTTGGCTATGGCTACACCTTC,CASSGTRDRPLGYGYTF
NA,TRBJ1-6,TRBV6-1,TGTGCCAGCAGTGACAGTGATAATTCACCCCTCCACTTT,CASSDSDNSPLHF
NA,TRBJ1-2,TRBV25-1,TGTGCCAGCAGTAACCTAAGATATGGCTACACCTTC,CASSNLRYGYTF
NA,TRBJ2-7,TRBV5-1,TGCGCCAGCAGCTTCAGGGGAGTGGAGGAGCAGTACTTC,CASSFRGVEEQYF
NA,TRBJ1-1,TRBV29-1,TGCAGCGTTCGCCCAAGGCGGCTTGGGAACACTGAAGCTTTCTTT,CSVRPRRLGNTEAFF
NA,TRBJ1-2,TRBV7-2,TGTGCCAGCAGCCCGCGGCTGGAGGCGAGAGGCTACACCTTC,CASSPRLEARGYTF
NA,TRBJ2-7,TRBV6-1,TGTGCCAGCAGTCTGAGGACAGCGCTCTACGAGCAGTACTTC,CASSLRTALYEQYF
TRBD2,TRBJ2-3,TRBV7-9,TGTGCCACCCTCCCGGGGGGAAGCACAGATACGCAGTATTTT,CATLPGGSTDTQYF
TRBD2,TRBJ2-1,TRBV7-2,TGTGCCAGCAGGCTAGCGGGGGGCCTCAATGAGCAGTTCTTC,CASRLAGGLNEQFF
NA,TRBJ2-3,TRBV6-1,TGTGCCAGCAGATATCAGGGTCGGGGCACAGATACGCAGTATTTT,CASRYQGRGTDTQYF
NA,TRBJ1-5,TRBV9,TGTGCCAGCCTTCCGCCGGGACTTTGGCATTTT,CASLPPGLWHF
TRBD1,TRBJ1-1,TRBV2,TGTGCCAGCAGTCTACAGGGGGCTAGCACTGAAGCTTTCTTT,CASSLQGASTEAFF
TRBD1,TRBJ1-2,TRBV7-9,TGTGCCAGCAGCTTAGCGGACAGGGGGCTCGGCTACACCTTC,CASSLADRGLGYTF
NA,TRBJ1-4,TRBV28,TGTGCCAGCAGTTCCCAATCCCGGACAGAAAAACTGTTTTTT,CASSSQSRTEKLFF
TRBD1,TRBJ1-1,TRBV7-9,TGTGCCAGCAGCTTAGTAGACAGGGTCACTGAAGCTTTCTTT,CASSLVDRVTEAFF
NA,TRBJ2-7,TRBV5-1,TGCGCCAGCAGCCCAACCTCCGGCGGGCGACACTCCTACGAGCAGTACTTC,CASSPTSGGRHSYEQYF
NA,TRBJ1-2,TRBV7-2,TGTGCCAGCAGCCCGCGGAGAGGGTATGGCTACACCTTC,CASSPRRGYGYTF
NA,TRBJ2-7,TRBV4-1,TGCGCCAGCAGCCAAGAGCTTAGGGAGTACGAGCAGTACTTC,CASSQELREYEQYF
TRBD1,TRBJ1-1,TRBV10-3,TGTGCCATCAGTGGCGGACAGGGGGCACACACTGAAGCTTTCTTT,CAISGGQGAHTEAFF
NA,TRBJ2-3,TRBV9,TGTGCCAGCAGCGCCCCTAGGGGGGGGCGTTCAGATACGCAGTATTTT,CASSAPRGGRSDTQYF
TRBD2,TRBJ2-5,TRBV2,TGTGCCAGCAGTGTGGCTAGCGGGGGGTTACAAGAGACCCAGTACTTC,CASSVASGGLQETQYF
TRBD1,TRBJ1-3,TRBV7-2,TGTGCCAGCAGCACAGGGGCCGCTGGAAACACCATATATTTT,CASSTGAAGNTIYF
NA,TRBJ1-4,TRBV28,TGTGCCAGCAGTTCTACGTGGCCAGGGCTGTTTTTT,CASSSTWPGLFF
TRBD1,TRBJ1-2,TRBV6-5,TGTGCCAGCAGCCAAAGGGGGCTCCGGGGCTACACCTTC,CASSQRGLRGYTF
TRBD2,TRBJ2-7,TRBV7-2,TGTGCCAGCAGCACAACCGGGGGGATCTACGAGCAGTACTTC,CASSTTGGIYEQYF